This T cell receptor beta chain derives from a study of T cells in Graves' hyperthyroidism and ophthalmopathy. Points from the study as a whole: Most thyroid clonotypes that were expanded above 0.001 also turned up in blood.

RNA transcripts provided the source from which TCR beta CDR3 regions were amplified. RT-PCR in the first round (using the HTBI primer set) targeted the TCR CDR3. Using its own MiXCR run on the multiplex PCR reads, TCRdb lists one record per CDR3 protein. The data contain about 620,000 distinct CDR3 sequences, roughly 17% of them singletons. Germline V gene lookup returns CDR1 KGHDR and CDR2 SFDVKD. V was trimmed by 3 bases and J by 6 bases, leaving 21 bases between them. The length of the CDR3 is 17 residues. As concerns this clonotype: Its cognate antigen is unknown.

Hyperthyroidism of Graves' type that showed no ophthalmopathy progression within 18 months was stable. Investigators excluded patients with uncontrolled infection, other autoimmune disease, pregnancy or lactation. Sequencing input: blood. The clonotype was recovered from a woman aged 25-40 years with Graves' hyperthyroidism. The genes are TRBV24-1 and TRBJ2-3; D is perhaps TRBD1 or TRBD2 (5 bases each). In nucleotides, the CDR3 is TGTGCCACCAGTGATCCCCCGAGGGACGGAGGTTTGGATACGCAGTATTTT. Translation gives CATSDPPRDGGLDTQYF.